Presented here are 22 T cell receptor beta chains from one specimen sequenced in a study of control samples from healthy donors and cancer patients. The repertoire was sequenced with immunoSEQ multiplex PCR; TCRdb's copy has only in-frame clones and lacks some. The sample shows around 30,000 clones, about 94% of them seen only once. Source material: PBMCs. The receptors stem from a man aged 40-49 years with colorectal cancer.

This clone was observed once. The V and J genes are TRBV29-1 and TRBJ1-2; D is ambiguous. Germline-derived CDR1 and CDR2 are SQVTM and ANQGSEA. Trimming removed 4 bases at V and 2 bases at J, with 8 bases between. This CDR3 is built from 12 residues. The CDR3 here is CSVGSGNYGYTF. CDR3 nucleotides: TGCAGCGTTGGATCGGGGAACTATGGCTACACCTTC.

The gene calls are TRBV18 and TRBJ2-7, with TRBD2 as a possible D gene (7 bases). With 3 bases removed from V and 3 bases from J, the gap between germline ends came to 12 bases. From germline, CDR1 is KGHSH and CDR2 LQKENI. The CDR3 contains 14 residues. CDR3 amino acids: CASSPGGGIYEQYF. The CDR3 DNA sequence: TGTGCCAGCTCACCGGGAGGGGGAATCTACGAGCAGTACTTC.

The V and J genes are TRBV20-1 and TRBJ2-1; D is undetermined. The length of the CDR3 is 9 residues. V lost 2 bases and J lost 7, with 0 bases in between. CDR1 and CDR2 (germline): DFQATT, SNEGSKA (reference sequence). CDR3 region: CSARNEQFF. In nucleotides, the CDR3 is TGCAGTGCTAGAAATGAGCAGTTCTTC.

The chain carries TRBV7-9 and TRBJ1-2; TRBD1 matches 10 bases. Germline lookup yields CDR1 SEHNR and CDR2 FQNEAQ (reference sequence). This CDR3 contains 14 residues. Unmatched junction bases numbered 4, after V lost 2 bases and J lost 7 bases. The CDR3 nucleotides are TGTGCCAGCAGCTTACCGACAGGGGGCTCTGGCTACACCTTC. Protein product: CASSLPTGGSGYTF.

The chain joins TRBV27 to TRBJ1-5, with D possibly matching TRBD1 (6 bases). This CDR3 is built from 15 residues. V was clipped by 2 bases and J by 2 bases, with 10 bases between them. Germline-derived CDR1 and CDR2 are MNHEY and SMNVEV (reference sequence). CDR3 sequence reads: CASSLRGLGNQPQHF. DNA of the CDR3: TGTGCCAGCAGTTTAAGGGGGTTAGGCAATCAGCCCCAGCATTTT.

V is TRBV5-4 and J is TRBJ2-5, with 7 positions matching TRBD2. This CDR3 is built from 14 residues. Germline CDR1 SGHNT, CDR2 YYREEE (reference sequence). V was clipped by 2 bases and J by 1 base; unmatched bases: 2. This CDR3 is CASSFGTTQETQYF. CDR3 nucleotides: TGTGCCAGCAGCTTCGGGACTACCCAAGAGACCCAGTACTTC.

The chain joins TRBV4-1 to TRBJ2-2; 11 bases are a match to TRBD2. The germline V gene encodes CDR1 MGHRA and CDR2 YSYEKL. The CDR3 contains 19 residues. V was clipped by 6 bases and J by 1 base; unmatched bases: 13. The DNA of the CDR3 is TGCGCCAGCAGAAAGAATATGTTTGGACTAGCGGGGAACACCGGGGAGCTGTTTTTT. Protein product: CASRKNMFGLAGNTGELFF.

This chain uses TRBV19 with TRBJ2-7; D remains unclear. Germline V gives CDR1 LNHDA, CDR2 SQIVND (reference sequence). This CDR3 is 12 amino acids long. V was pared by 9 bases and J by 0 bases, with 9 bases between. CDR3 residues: CARDASSYEQYF. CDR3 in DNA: TGTGCCAGAGACGCGAGCTCCTACGAGCAGTACTTC.

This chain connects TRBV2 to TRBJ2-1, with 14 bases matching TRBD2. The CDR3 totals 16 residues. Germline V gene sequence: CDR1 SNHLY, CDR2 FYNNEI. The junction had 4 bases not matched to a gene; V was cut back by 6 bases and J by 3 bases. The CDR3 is CASRTSGGAGYNEQFF. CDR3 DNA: TGTGCCAGCAGGACTAGCGGGGGGGCAGGCTACAATGAGCAGTTCTTC.

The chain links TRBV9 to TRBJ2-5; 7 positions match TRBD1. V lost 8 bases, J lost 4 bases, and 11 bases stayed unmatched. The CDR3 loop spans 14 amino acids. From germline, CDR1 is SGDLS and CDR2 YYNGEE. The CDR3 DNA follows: TGTGCCAGGCCCCTAGACAGGGTCCCAGAGACCCAGTACTTC. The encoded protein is CARPLDRVPETQYF.

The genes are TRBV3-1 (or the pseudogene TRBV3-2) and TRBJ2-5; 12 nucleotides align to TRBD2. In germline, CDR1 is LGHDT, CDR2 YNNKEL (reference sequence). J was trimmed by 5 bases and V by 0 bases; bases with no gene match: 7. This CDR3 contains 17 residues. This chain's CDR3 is CASSQDRGLAGWETQYF. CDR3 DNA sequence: TGTGCCAGCAGCCAAGATCGAGGACTAGCGGGGTGGGAGACCCAGTACTTC.

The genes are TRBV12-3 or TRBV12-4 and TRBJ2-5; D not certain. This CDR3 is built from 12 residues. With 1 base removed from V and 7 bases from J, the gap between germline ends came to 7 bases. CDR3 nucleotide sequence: TGTGCCAGCAGTTTAGAGGACGGGACCCAGTACTTC. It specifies CASSLEDGTQYF.

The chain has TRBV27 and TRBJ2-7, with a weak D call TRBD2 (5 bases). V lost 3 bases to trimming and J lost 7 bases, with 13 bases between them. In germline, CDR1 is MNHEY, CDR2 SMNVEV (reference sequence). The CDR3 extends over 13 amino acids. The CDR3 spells CASSLGQEDEQYF. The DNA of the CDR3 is TGTGCCAGCAGTTTGGGTCAGGAGGATGAGCAGTACTTC.

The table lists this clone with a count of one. As DNA, the CDR3 is TGCAGCATGACGGGCACAGATACGCAGTATTTT. Residues: CSMTGTDTQYF. The chain is built from TRBV29-1 and TRBJ2-3; D is unresolved. V was clipped by 8 bases and J by 1 base, with 7 bases between them. The CDR3 covers 11 residues. Germline CDR1 reads SQVTM; CDR2 reads ANQGSEA.

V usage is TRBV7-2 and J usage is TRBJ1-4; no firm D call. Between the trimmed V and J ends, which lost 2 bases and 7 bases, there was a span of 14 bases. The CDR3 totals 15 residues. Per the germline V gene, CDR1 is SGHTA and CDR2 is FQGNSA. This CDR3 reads CASSLSEGGGEKLFF. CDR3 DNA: TGTGCCAGCAGCTTATCCGAAGGAGGAGGTGAAAAACTGTTTTTT.

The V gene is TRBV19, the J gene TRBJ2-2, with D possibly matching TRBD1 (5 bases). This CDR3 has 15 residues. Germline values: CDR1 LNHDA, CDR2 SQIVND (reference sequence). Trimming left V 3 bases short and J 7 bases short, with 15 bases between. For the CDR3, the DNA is TGTGCCAGTAGTATCTATCCCTCGCAGGGCGGGGAGCTGTTTTTT. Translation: CASSIYPSQGGELFF.

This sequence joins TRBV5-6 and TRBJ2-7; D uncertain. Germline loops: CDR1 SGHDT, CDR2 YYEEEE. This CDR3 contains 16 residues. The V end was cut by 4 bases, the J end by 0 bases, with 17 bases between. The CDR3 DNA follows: TGTGCCAGCAGCACTCTAGGTTTGCGAAGCTCCTACGAGCAGTACTTC. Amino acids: CASSTLGLRSSYEQYF.

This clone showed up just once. The CDR3 DNA reads TGTGCCAGCAGCTCGCGGGGAGGGGCGGACTATGGCTACACCTTC. Amino acids: CASSSRGGADYGYTF. This chain connects TRBV5-4 to TRBJ1-2, with a possible D match to TRBD1 (5 bases). Trimming left V 3 bases short and J 3 bases short, with 15 bases between. CDR1 SGHNT and CDR2 YYREEE come from the germline V gene (reference sequence). The CDR3 extends over 15 amino acids.

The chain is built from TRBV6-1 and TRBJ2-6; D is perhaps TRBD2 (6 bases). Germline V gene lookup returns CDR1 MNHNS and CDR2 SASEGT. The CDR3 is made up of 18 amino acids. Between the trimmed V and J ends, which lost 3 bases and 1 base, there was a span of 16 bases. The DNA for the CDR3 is TGTGCCAGCAGTGACAGGCCAGGGACTTTATCTGGGGCCAACGTCCTGACTTTC. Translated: CASSDRPGTLSGANVLTF.

The chain's CDR3 is CASSRIGQGSEKLFF. CDR3 nucleotides: TGTGCCAGCAGCCGGATCGGACAGGGGAGTGAAAAACTGTTTTTT. The V gene is TRBV7-9, the J gene TRBJ1-4; 9 bases line up with TRBD1. After removal of 5 bases from V and 7 bases from J, the junction contained 8 bases not matched to a gene. This CDR3 contains 15 residues. Germline assignment: CDR1 SEHNR and CDR2 FQNEAQ (reference sequence).

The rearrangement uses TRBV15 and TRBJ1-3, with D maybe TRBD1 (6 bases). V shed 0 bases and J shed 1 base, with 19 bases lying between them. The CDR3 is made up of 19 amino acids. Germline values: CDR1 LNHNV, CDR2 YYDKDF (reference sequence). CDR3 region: CATSREKTGRWSSGNTIYF. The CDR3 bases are TGTGCCACCAGCAGAGAGAAAACAGGGCGTTGGTCATCTGGAAACACCATATATTTT.

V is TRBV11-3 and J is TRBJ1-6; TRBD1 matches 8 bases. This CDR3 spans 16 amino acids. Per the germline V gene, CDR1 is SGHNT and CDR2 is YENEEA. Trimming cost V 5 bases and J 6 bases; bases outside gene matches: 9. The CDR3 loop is CASSPTPTGVNSPLHF. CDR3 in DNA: TGTGCCAGCAGCCCCACCCCGACAGGGGTTAATTCACCCCTCCACTTT.